The clone carrying this T cell receptor beta chain was seen just once. Its antigen is unidentified. This entry comes from a study of PD-1 blockade in classical Hodgkin lymphoma. Findings of the study overall: Baseline diversity was lower in partial responders and progressors than complete responders.

This sample's time point: cycle 4 day 1 (C4D1), after five to seven weeks of nivolumab. Each patient's relapse followed autologous stem cell transplantation, and brentuximab vedotin exposure varied. The table came from immunoSEQ multiplex PCR; TCRdb's copy has only in-frame clones and leaves some out. The sample consists of 64,000 or so clones, about 90% of them appearing once. Germline V gene data show CDR1 as KGHSH and CDR2 as LQKENI. CDR3 length: 16 amino acids. Deletions cut 2 bases from V and 0 bases from J, with 13 bases between. The origin of this receptor is a human donor with classical Hodgkin lymphoma. The genes are TRBV18 and TRBJ1-2, with D possibly being TRBD1 (5 bases). This specimen was peripheral blood mononuclear cells (PBMCs), taken before the fourth cycle of nivolumab. CDR3 DNA sequence: TGTGCCAGCTCACCATTGGGACGGAAGACTAACTATGGCTACACCTTC. Encoded protein: CASSPLGRKTNYGYTF.